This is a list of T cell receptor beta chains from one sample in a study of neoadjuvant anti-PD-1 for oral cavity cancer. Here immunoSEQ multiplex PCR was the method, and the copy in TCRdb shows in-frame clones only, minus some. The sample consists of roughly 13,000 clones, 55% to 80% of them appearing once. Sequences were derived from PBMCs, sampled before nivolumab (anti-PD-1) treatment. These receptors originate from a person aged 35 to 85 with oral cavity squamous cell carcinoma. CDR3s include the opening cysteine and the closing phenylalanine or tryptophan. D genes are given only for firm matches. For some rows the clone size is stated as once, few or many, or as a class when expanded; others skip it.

cdr3_aa: CAISEKGYYNEQFF
cdr3_nt: TGTGCCATCAGTGAGAAGGGATATTACAATGAGCAGTTCTTC
clone_size: .
j_call: TRBJ2-1
cdr3_length: 14
v_call: TRBV10-3
d_call: .

cdr3_aa: CASMGRNYEQYF
cdr3_nt: TGCGCCAGCATGGGGCGGAACTACGAGCAGTACTTC
clone_size: .
j_call: TRBJ2-7
cdr3_length: 12
v_call: TRBV10-2
d_call: .

cdr3_aa: CASSRTAPGLAGGQDTQYF
cdr3_nt: TGTGCCAGCAGCCGTACCGCTCCGGGACTAGCGGGAGGGCAAGATACGCAGTATTTT
clone_size: few
j_call: TRBJ2-3
cdr3_length: 19
v_call: TRBV4-2
d_call: TRBD2

cdr3_aa: CASSGTDGVGQPQHF
cdr3_nt: TGTGCCAGCAGTGGGACCGATGGGGTAGGGCAGCCCCAGCATTTT
clone_size: .
j_call: TRBJ1-5
cdr3_length: 15
v_call: TRBV2
d_call: .

cdr3_aa: CASSLAGTGALNYGYTF
cdr3_nt: TGTGCCAGCAGCTTAGCCGGGACAGGCGCTCTAAACTATGGCTACACCTTC
clone_size: .
j_call: TRBJ1-2
cdr3_length: 17
v_call: TRBV7-8
d_call: TRBD1

cdr3_aa: CATEPLGGKNTEAFF
cdr3_nt: TGTGCCACCGAACCGTTAGGGGGCAAGAACACTGAAGCTTTCTTT
clone_size: .
j_call: TRBJ1-1
cdr3_length: 15
v_call: TRBV28
d_call: TRBD1

cdr3_aa: CASSSPDRGTQYF
cdr3_nt: TGTGCCAGCAGCTCTCCGGACAGGGGGACCCAGTACTTC
clone_size: .
j_call: TRBJ2-5
cdr3_length: 13
v_call: TRBV5-6
d_call: TRBD1

cdr3_aa: CASTEGIYGYTF
cdr3_nt: TGTGCCAGTACCGAGGGGATTTATGGCTACACCTTC
clone_size: .
j_call: TRBJ1-2
cdr3_length: 12
v_call: TRBV19
d_call: .

cdr3_aa: CASSITGSGEKLFF
cdr3_nt: TGTGCCAGCAGCATAACAGGGTCGGGAGAAAAACTGTTTTTT
clone_size: .
j_call: TRBJ1-4
cdr3_length: 14
v_call: TRBV5-4
d_call: .

cdr3_aa: CAWRPAAGQARFDGYTF
cdr3_nt: TGTGCCTGGAGGCCTGCAGCGGGGCAGGCGCGATTTGATGGCTACACCTTC
clone_size: few
j_call: TRBJ1-2
cdr3_length: 17
v_call: TRBV30
d_call: .

cdr3_aa: CASVRTSGTRETQYF
cdr3_nt: TGTGCCAGCGTTCGGACTAGCGGGACTCGAGAGACCCAGTACTTC
clone_size: few
j_call: TRBJ2-5
cdr3_length: 15
v_call: TRBV6-5
d_call: TRBD2

cdr3_aa: CASSLGSIQYF
cdr3_nt: TGTGCCAGCAGCTTAGGATCCATTCAGTACTTC
clone_size: .
j_call: TRBJ2-4
cdr3_length: 11
v_call: TRBV27
d_call: .

cdr3_aa: CASSFARDSKAFF
cdr3_nt: TGTGCCAGCAGCTTTGCCAGGGACAGTAAAGCTTTCTTT
clone_size: once
j_call: TRBJ1-1
cdr3_length: 13
v_call: TRBV7-8
d_call: TRBD1

cdr3_aa: CSAEQGYNEQFF
cdr3_nt: TGCAGCGCAGAACAGGGTTACAATGAGCAGTTCTTC
clone_size: few
j_call: TRBJ2-1
cdr3_length: 12
v_call: TRBV29-1
d_call: .

cdr3_aa: CASSGPGGSPLHF
cdr3_nt: TGTGCCAGCAGCGGACCGGGGGGATCACCCCTCCACTTT
clone_size: .
j_call: TRBJ1-6
cdr3_length: 13
v_call: TRBV2
d_call: .

cdr3_aa: CASSKYTDTQYF
cdr3_nt: TGTGCCAGCAGTAAATACACAGATACGCAGTATTTT
clone_size: .
j_call: TRBJ2-3
cdr3_length: 12
v_call: TRBV11-2
d_call: .

cdr3_aa: CASSLSGAPEEIQYF
cdr3_nt: TGTGCCAGCAGCTTATCCGGGGCCCCGGAGGAGATTCAGTACTTC
clone_size: few
j_call: TRBJ2-4
cdr3_length: 15
v_call: TRBV7-9
d_call: .

cdr3_aa: CAWGDRGVGQPQHF
cdr3_nt: TGTGCCTGGGGGGACAGGGGAGTAGGTCAGCCCCAGCATTTT
clone_size: .
j_call: TRBJ1-5
cdr3_length: 14
v_call: TRBV30
d_call: TRBD1

cdr3_aa: CASSSRGNGDGYTF
cdr3_nt: TGTGCCAGCAGTTCCCGGGGAAATGGCGATGGCTACACCTTC
clone_size: .
j_call: TRBJ1-2
cdr3_length: 14
v_call: TRBV27
d_call: .

cdr3_aa: CASSVTPYEQYF
cdr3_nt: TGTGCCAGCAGTGTTACTCCCTACGAGCAGTACTTC
clone_size: .
j_call: TRBJ2-7
cdr3_length: 12
v_call: TRBV2
d_call: .

cdr3_aa: CASSDVAKLGYEQYF
cdr3_nt: TGCGCCAGCAGTGATGTAGCTAAATTAGGTTACGAGCAGTACTTC
clone_size: .
j_call: TRBJ2-7
cdr3_length: 15
v_call: TRBV10-2
d_call: .

cdr3_aa: CASSLGAGAPNEQFF
cdr3_nt: TGTGCCAGCAGCTTGGGAGCGGGGGCCCCCAATGAGCAGTTCTTC
clone_size: .
j_call: TRBJ2-1
cdr3_length: 15
v_call: TRBV5-4
d_call: TRBD2

cdr3_aa: CASRGRYF
cdr3_nt: TGTGCCAGCAGAGGTCGGTATTTT
clone_size: .
j_call: TRBJ2-3
cdr3_length: 8
v_call: TRBV6-1
d_call: .

cdr3_aa: CASSPRQGGNQPQHF
cdr3_nt: TGTGCCAGCTCACCACGTCAGGGGGGGAATCAGCCCCAGCATTTT
clone_size: .
j_call: TRBJ1-5
cdr3_length: 15
v_call: TRBV18
d_call: TRBD1

cdr3_aa: CASSLGGQGVYNEQFF
cdr3_nt: TGTGCCAGCAGTTTAGGGGGACAGGGAGTCTACAATGAGCAGTTCTTC
clone_size: .
j_call: TRBJ2-1
cdr3_length: 16
v_call: TRBV27
d_call: TRBD1

cdr3_aa: CASSVDTGSTYEQYF
cdr3_nt: TGTGCCAGCAGCGTAGACACAGGGAGTACCTACGAGCAGTACTTC
clone_size: .
j_call: TRBJ2-7
cdr3_length: 15
v_call: TRBV9
d_call: .

cdr3_aa: CSAQTDINSGANVLTF
cdr3_nt: TGCAGCGCTCAAACGGACATCAACTCTGGGGCCAACGTCCTGACTTTC
clone_size: .
j_call: TRBJ2-6
cdr3_length: 16
v_call: TRBV29-1
d_call: .

cdr3_aa: CASSQTGAEAFF
cdr3_nt: TGTGCCAGCAGTCAAACAGGCGCTGAAGCTTTCTTT
clone_size: .
j_call: TRBJ1-1
cdr3_length: 12
v_call: TRBV6-6
d_call: .

cdr3_aa: CASSLDPAGSTDTQYF
cdr3_nt: TGTGCCAGCAGCTTAGACCCAGCGGGGAGCACAGATACGCAGTATTTT
clone_size: .
j_call: TRBJ2-3
cdr3_length: 16
v_call: TRBV11-2
d_call: TRBD2

cdr3_aa: CASSLGGVAGNTIYF
cdr3_nt: TGTGCCAGCAGCTTGGGGGGGGTGGCTGGAAACACCATATATTTT
clone_size: .
j_call: TRBJ1-3
cdr3_length: 15
v_call: TRBV5-4
d_call: .

cdr3_aa: CASSLELEAFF
cdr3_nt: TGTGCCAGCAGTCTGGAGCTTGAAGCTTTCTTT
clone_size: .
j_call: TRBJ1-1
cdr3_length: 11
v_call: TRBV28
d_call: .

cdr3_aa: CASSASNRTGNSPLHF
cdr3_nt: TGTGCCAGCAGCGCAAGTAACCGCACAGGGAATTCACCCCTCCACTTT
clone_size: few
j_call: TRBJ1-6
cdr3_length: 16
v_call: TRBV9
d_call: .

cdr3_aa: CASSPTTDTQYF
cdr3_nt: TGTGCCAGCAGTCCCACCACAGATACGCAGTATTTT
clone_size: .
j_call: TRBJ2-3
cdr3_length: 12
v_call: TRBV6-1
d_call: .

cdr3_aa: CAIRAWTGDSGNTIYF
cdr3_nt: TGTGCCATCAGAGCGTGGACAGGAGACTCTGGAAACACCATATATTTT
clone_size: .
j_call: TRBJ1-3
cdr3_length: 16
v_call: TRBV10-3
d_call: TRBD1

cdr3_aa: CASSEDLGPTNEKLFF
cdr3_nt: TGTGCCAGCAGTGAAGATTTAGGCCCAACTAATGAAAAACTGTTTTTT
clone_size: few
j_call: TRBJ1-4
cdr3_length: 16
v_call: TRBV6-1
d_call: .

cdr3_aa: CSAEWSDEQFF
cdr3_nt: TGCAGTGCAGAGTGGTCCGATGAGCAGTTCTTC
clone_size: .
j_call: TRBJ2-1
cdr3_length: 11
v_call: TRBV20-1
d_call: .

cdr3_aa: CATHSGTSGVTDTQYF
cdr3_nt: TGTGCCACCCACTCCGGGACTAGCGGGGTTACAGATACGCAGTATTTT
clone_size: once
j_call: TRBJ2-3
cdr3_length: 16
v_call: TRBV11-1
d_call: TRBD2

cdr3_aa: CASSSGQGAPPNEKLFF
cdr3_nt: TGTGCCAGCAGCTCAGGACAGGGGGCTCCACCTAATGAAAAACTGTTTTTT
clone_size: .
j_call: TRBJ1-4
cdr3_length: 17
v_call: TRBV7-8
d_call: TRBD1

cdr3_aa: CASSFQLGVNEQFF
cdr3_nt: TGCGCCAGCAGCTTCCAACTAGGTGTCAATGAGCAGTTCTTC
clone_size: few
j_call: TRBJ2-1
cdr3_length: 14
v_call: TRBV5-1
d_call: .

cdr3_aa: CASSFMAAPYEQYF
cdr3_nt: TGTGCCAGCAGTTTCATGGCGGCACCCTACGAGCAGTACTTC
clone_size: .
j_call: TRBJ2-7
cdr3_length: 14
v_call: TRBV28
d_call: .

cdr3_aa: CASSEVFDQPQHF
cdr3_nt: TGTGCCAGCAGTGAAGTTTTCGATCAGCCCCAGCATTTT
clone_size: few
j_call: TRBJ1-5
cdr3_length: 13
v_call: TRBV6-1
d_call: .

cdr3_aa: CASSQEPTRGGNQPQHF
cdr3_nt: TGCGCCAGCAGCCAAGAACCCACCCGCGGGGGGAATCAGCCCCAGCATTTT
clone_size: few
j_call: TRBJ1-5
cdr3_length: 17
v_call: TRBV4-1
d_call: .